The 11 T cell receptor beta chains in this list originate from one sample, sequenced in a study of cytomegalovirus exposure and HLA in healthy donors. The PCR ran on 60 Vbeta and 13 Jbeta primers. The repertoire was sequenced with immunoSEQ multiplex PCR; TCRdb's copy has only in-frame clones and lacks some. Altogether over 110,000 clones are present, 75% to 85% being singletons, with the ten largest covering 2.5% to 3.5%. The sample was PBMCs. Every receptor here comes from a female donor in good health and CMV-seronegative.

The chain recombines TRBV5-6 with TRBJ2-3; perhaps TRBD2 as D (6 bases). CDR3 length: 13 residues. CDR1 and CDR2 (germline): SGHDT, YYEEEE. V was shortened by 2 bases and J by 11 bases, with 15 bases between the two germline ends. DNA of the CDR3: TGTGCCAGCAGCTTTCGAGCTAGCGCTATGCAGTATTTT. It codes for CASSFRASAMQYF.

Concerning this clone: Other DNA sequences within the sample encode an identical CDR3. This chain connects TRBV5-6 to TRBJ2-5; 11 bases map to TRBD2. The CDR3 spans 16 residues. CDR1 and CDR2 from the germline V gene are SGHDT and YYEEEE. The ends lost 0 bases at V and 5 bases at J; junction bases unmatched: 6. Written as DNA, the CDR3 is TGTGCCAGCAGCTTGGGGACCTGGACTAGCGGGGAGACCCAGTACTTC. It codes for CASSLGTWTSGETQYF. The full variable domain, with the rest looked up from reference TRBV5-6 and TRBJ2-5, is DAGVTQSPTHLIKTRGQQVTLRCSPKSGHDTVSWYQQALGQGPQFIFQYYEEEERQRGNFPDRFSGHQFPNYSSELNVNALLLGDSALYLCASSLGTWTSGETQYFGPGTRLLVL.

CDR3 nucleotides: TGTGCCAGCAGGAAGCGGGATGTCACAGATACGCAGTATTTT. Amino acids: CASRKRDVTDTQYF. This chain joins TRBV6-6 and TRBJ2-3; 7 bases align to TRBD2. Germline trimming cut 6 bases from V and 2 bases from J; bases unmatched to any gene: 5. Germline V CDR1 and CDR2: MNHNY, SVGAGI (reference sequence). The length of the CDR3 is 14 residues.

This clone was detected a few times. The gene calls are TRBV4-3 and TRBJ1-1; TRBD1 aligns across 9 bases. Germline CDR1 reads LGHNA; CDR2 reads YSLEER. CDR3 length: 14 amino acids. Trimming cost V 4 bases and J 7 bases; bases outside gene matches: 7. The DNA of the CDR3 is TGCGCCAGCAGCCGAGGACAGGGGAGAGGTGAAGCTTTCTTT. Encoded protein: CASSRGQGRGEAFF.

J is TRBJ1-1 and V is TRBV18; 7 bases are a match to TRBD1. V shed 5 bases, J shed 4 bases, and the junction held 13 bases outside the gene matches. Germline assignment: CDR1 KGHSH and CDR2 LQKENI. CDR3 length: 16 residues. This chain's CDR3 is CASSYPTGPKGTEAFF. The CDR3 nucleotides read TGTGCCAGCTCATACCCGACAGGGCCCAAGGGCACTGAAGCTTTCTTT.

J is TRBJ1-4 and V is TRBV4-3; D unresolved. V dropped 3 bases and J dropped 5 bases, with 16 bases sitting between them. Germline values: CDR1 LGHNA, CDR2 YSLEER. The CDR3 is 16 amino acids. Written as DNA, the CDR3 is TGCGCCAGCAGCCAGAGGGTTCGGGTGGTGAATGAAAAACTGTTTTTT. Its protein product is CASSQRVRVVNEKLFF.

The DNA of the CDR3 is TGTGCCTGGGGGAGCAGCTCCTATAATTCACCCCTCCACTTT. This codes for CAWGSSSYNSPLHF. The chain joins TRBV30 to TRBJ1-6; D ambiguous. This CDR3 region has 14 residues. V lost 5 bases, J lost 0 bases, and 8 bases lay in between. CDR1 GTSNPN and CDR2 SVGIG come from the germline V gene (reference sequence).

V and J are TRBV5-1 and TRBJ2-2; 7 bases line up with TRBD2. Germline-derived CDR1 and CDR2 are SGHRS and YFSETQ. The CDR3 is 17 residues long. The V and J ends lost 0 bases and 1 base, in that order; junction bases with no gene match: 6. CDR3 sequence: CASSLAGGSLNTGELFF. For the CDR3, the DNA is TGCGCCAGCAGCTTGGCGGGGGGTAGCCTGAACACCGGGGAGCTGTTTTTT.

V usage is TRBV5-1 and J usage is TRBJ2-5; 14 bases line up with TRBD2. The CDR3 is made up of 17 amino acids. Germline V gene data show CDR1 as SGHRS and CDR2 as YFSETQ. V lost 4 bases, J lost 1 base, and 6 bases stayed unmatched. CDR3 sequence reads: CASSPRTSGGIQETQYF. The CDR3 DNA follows: TGCGCCAGCAGCCCCCGGACTAGCGGGGGGATCCAAGAGACCCAGTACTTC. Full variable domain (missing parts from reference TRBV5-1 and TRBJ2-5): KAGVTQTPRYLIKTRGQQVTLSCSPISGHRSVSWYQQTPGQGLQFLFEYFSETQRNKGNFPGRFSGRQFSNSRSEMNVSTLELGDSALYLCASSPRTSGGIQETQYFGPGTRLLVL.

The CDR3 DNA reads TGCGCCAGCAGCCAAGGCTTAGCCAGGGCCCTCTACAATGAGCAGTTCTTC. It yields the protein CASSQGLARALYNEQFF. The chain combines TRBV4-1 with TRBJ2-1; maybe TRBD1 (5 bases). The CDR3 contains 17 residues. V shed 1 base and J shed 3 bases, with 16 bases lying between them. Per the germline V gene, CDR1 is MGHRA and CDR2 is YSYEKL.

In this sample, this clone turned up once. The V gene is TRBV30, the J gene TRBJ1-2; D call uncertain. Per germline, CDR1 GTSNPN and CDR2 SVGIG (reference sequence). The CDR3 covers 12 residues. Trimming removed 2 bases at V and 7 bases at J, with 11 bases between. The CDR3 coding sequence is TGTGCCTGGAGTTATGAACTCTCTGGCTACACCTTC. Translated: CAWSYELSGYTF. Full variable domain (outside the CDR3, taken from reference TRBV30 and TRBJ1-2): SQTIHQWPATLVQPVGSPLSLECTVEGTSNPNLYWYRQAAGRGLQLLFYSVGIGQISSEVPQNLSASRPQDRQFILSSKKLLLSDSGFYLCAWSYELSGYTFGSGTRLTVV.